These 2 T cell receptor beta chains were all obtained from the same sample, sequenced in a study of T cells in Graves' hyperthyroidism and ophthalmopathy. TCR beta CDR3 regions were amplified from RNA transcripts. An initial round of RT-PCR targeting the TCR CDR3 relied on the HTBI primer set. TCRdb recomputed calls from the multiplex PCR reads with MiXCR, one row per CDR3 protein. The sample includes hundreds of thousands of distinct CDR3 sequences, more than 11% of them seen just once. Material for sequencing was blood. Receptors were obtained from a woman aged 30 to 39 with Graves' hyperthyroidism that later progressed to Graves' ophthalmopathy.

This clonotype was detected a few times. This chain uses TRBV20-1 with TRBJ1-2; TRBD1 aligns across 10 bases. CDR1 and CDR2 (germline): DFQATT, SNEGSKA (reference sequence). The CDR3 runs to 13 residues. J was trimmed by 8 bases and V by 6 bases; bases with no gene match: 9. The CDR3: CSAYGTGVFGYTF. The DNA of the CDR3 is TGCAGTGCGTATGGGACAGGGGTATTCGGCTACACCTTC.

This clonotype has ten or more counts. This chain joins TRBV12-5 and TRBJ2-7; D tentatively reads TRBD1 or TRBD2 (6 bases each). Germline CDR1 is LGHNT and CDR2 is FRNRAP. This CDR3 comprises 13 residues. V lost 6 bases and J 2 bases, leaving 11 bases between the germline ends. CDR3 in amino acids: CASGVGGAYEQYF. The CDR3, as DNA: TGTGCTAGTGGCGTGGGGGGCGCCTACGAGCAGTACTTC.